The entry below gives a single TCR beta chain sequence along with its context. The same CDR3 is also encoded by other DNA sequences in this sample. Data came from immunoSEQ multiplex PCR; TCRdb stores just in-frame clones and leaves some out. This table has 2 million to 3 million clones, over 85% appearing once. The data are from a study of shared clonotypes between healthy human individuals. Germline lookup yields CDR1 SQVTM and CDR2 ANQGSEA. The trim removed 2 bases at V and 4 bases at J, leaving 1 base unmatched. This CDR3 spans 12 amino acids. This sequence was found in a man aged 18 to 29 in good health. Some clones in this sample may be carry-over from other donors' samples. The V call is TRBV29-1, the J call TRBJ2-7; TRBD1 aligns across 8 bases. Material: naive CD4+ T cells from PBMCs. The subset was: CD45RA+ positively selected. As DNA, the CDR3 is TGCAGCGTTGAACAGGGGGCGTACGAGCAGTACTTC. Protein: CSVEQGAYEQYF.